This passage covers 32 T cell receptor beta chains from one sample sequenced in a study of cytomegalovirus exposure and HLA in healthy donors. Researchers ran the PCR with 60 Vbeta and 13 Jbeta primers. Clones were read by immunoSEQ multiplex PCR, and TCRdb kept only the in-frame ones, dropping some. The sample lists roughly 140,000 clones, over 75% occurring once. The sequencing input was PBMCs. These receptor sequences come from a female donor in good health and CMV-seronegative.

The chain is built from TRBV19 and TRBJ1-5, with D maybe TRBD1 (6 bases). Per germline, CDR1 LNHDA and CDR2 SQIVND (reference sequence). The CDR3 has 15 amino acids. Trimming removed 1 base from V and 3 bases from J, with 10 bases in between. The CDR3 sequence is CASSIARGNNQPQHF. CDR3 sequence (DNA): TGTGCCAGTAGTATAGCCAGGGGAAACAATCAGCCCCAGCATTTT.

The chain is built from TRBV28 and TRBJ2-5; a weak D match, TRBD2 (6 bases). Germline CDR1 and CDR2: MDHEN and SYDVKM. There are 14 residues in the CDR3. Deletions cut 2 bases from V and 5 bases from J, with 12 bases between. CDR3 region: CASSLPGEGETQYF. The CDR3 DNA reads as TGTGCCAGCAGTTTACCGGGAGAGGGGGAGACCCAGTACTTC. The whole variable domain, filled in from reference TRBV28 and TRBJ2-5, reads DVKVTQSSRYLVKRTGEKVFLECVQDMDHENMFWYRQDPGLGLRLIYFSYDVKMKEKGDIPEGYSVSREKKERFSLILESASTNQTSMYLCASSLPGEGETQYFGPGTRLLVL.

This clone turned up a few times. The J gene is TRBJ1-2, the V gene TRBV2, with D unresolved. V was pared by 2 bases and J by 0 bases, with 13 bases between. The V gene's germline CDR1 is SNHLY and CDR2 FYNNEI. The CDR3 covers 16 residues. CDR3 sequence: CASSEKQAYSNYGYTF. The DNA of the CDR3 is TGTGCCAGCAGTGAAAAGCAGGCGTACTCTAACTATGGCTACACCTTC.

The CDR3 sequence is CAWTEGASGGAYEQYF. CDR3 nucleotides: TGTGCCTGGACCGAGGGGGCTAGCGGGGGAGCCTACGAGCAGTACTTC. The rearrangement links TRBV30 to TRBJ2-7; 10 nucleotides align to TRBD2. The CDR3 sequence is 16 residues long. V dropped 4 bases and J dropped 2; count of bases not matched to a gene: 11. CDR1 and CDR2 from the germline V gene are GTSNPN and SVGIG (reference sequence).

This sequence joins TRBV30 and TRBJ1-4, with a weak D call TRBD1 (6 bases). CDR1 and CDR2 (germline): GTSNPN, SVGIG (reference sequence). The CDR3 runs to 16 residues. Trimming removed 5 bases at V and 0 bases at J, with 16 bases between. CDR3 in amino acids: CAWAPGQLATNEKLFF. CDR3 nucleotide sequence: TGTGCCTGGGCCCCTGGACAGCTTGCAACTAATGAAAAACTGTTTTTT.

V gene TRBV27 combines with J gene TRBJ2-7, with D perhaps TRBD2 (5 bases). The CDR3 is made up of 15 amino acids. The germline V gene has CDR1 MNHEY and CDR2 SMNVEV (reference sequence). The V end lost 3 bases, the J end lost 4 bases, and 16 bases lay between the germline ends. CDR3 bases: TGTGCCAGCAGTTTTACTCCTCGGGGAAGTTACGAGCAGTACTTC. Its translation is CASSFTPRGSYEQYF.

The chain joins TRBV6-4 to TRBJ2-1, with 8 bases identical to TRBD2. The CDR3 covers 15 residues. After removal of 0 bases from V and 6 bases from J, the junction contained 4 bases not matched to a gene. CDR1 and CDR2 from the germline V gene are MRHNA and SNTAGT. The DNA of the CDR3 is TGTGCCAGCAGTGACTCTGGACTAGCCTCCAATGAGCAGTTCTTC. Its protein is CASSDSGLASNEQFF.

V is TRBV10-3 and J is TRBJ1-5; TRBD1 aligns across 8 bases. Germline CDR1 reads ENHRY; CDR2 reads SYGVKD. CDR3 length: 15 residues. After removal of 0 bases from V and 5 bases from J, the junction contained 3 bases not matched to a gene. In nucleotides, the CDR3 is TGTGCCATCAGTGAGTCGAACAGGGGGGATCAGCCCCAGCATTTT. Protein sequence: CAISESNRGDQPQHF.

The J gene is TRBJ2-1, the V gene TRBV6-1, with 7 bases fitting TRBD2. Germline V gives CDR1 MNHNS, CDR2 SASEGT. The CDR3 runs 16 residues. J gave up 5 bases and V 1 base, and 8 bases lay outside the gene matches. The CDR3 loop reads CASSEGVGRFNNEQFF. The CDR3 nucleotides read TGTGCCAGCAGTGAAGGGGTCGGGAGGTTTAACAATGAGCAGTTCTTC.

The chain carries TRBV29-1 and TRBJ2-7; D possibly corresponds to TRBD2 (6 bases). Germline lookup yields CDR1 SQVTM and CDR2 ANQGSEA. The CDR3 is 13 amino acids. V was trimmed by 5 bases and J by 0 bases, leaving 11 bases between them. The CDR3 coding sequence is TGCAGCGTTCGGAGGGAGGTCTCCTACGAGCAGTACTTC. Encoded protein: CSVRREVSYEQYF.

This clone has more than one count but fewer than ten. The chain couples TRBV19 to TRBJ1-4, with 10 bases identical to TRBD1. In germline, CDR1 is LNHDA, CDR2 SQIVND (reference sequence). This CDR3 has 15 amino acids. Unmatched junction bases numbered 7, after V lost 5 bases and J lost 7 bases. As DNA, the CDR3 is TGTGCCAGTAGTGCAGACAGGGGGCGAAGTGAAAAACTGTTTTTT. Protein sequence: CASSADRGRSEKLFF.

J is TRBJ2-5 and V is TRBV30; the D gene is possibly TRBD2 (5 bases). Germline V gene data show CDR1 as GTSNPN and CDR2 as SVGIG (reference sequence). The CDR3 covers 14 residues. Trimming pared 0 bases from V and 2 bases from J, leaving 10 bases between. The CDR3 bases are TGTGCCTGGAGTGTATCCGGGGTTCAAGAGACCCAGTACTTC. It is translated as CAWSVSGVQETQYF. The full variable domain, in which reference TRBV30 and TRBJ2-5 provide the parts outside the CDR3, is SQTIHQWPATLVQPVGSPLSLECTVEGTSNPNLYWYRQAAGRGLQLLFYSVGIGQISSEVPQNLSASRPQDRQFILSSKKLLLSDSGFYLCAWSVSGVQETQYFGPGTRLLVL.

The CDR3 spells CASSLSIRGTGELFF. CDR3 DNA sequence: TGTGCCAGCAGTTTATCGATCCGGGGCACCGGGGAGCTGTTTTTT. This chain uses TRBV27 with TRBJ2-2, with D possibly being TRBD2 (5 bases). The V gene's germline CDR1 is MNHEY and CDR2 SMNVEV (reference sequence). CDR3 length: 15 residues. V lost 0 bases and J lost 4, with 9 bases in between.

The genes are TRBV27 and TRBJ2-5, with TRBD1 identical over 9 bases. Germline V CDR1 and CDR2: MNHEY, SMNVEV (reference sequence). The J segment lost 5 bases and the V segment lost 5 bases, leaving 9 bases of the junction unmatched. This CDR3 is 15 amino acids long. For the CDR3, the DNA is TGTGCCAGCAGTCCACCCGGGACAGGGTGGGAGACCCAGTACTTC. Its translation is CASSPPGTGWETQYF.

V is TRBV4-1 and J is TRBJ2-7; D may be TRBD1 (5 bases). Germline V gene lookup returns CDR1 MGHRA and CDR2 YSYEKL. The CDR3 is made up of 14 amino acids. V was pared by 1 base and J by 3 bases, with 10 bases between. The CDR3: CASSQVARVYEQYF. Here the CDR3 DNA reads TGCGCCAGCAGCCAAGTGGCCAGGGTCTACGAGCAGTACTTC.

The CDR3 is CASTFIGQNEKLFF. The CDR3 DNA reads as TGTGCCAGCACCTTTATTGGACAGAATGAAAAACTGTTTTTT. The chain employs TRBV6-5 and TRBJ1-4; the D gene is possibly TRBD1 (6 bases). CDR1 and CDR2 from the germline V gene are MNHEY and SVGAGI. V shed 7 bases and J shed 5 bases, with 14 bases lying between them. The CDR3 contains 14 residues.

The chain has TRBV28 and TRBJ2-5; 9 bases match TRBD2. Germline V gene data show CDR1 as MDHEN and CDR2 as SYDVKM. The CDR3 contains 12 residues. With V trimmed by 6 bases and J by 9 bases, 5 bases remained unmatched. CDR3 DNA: TGTGCCAGCAGACTTGCGGGAGGGGCCCAGTACTTC. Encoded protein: CASRLAGGAQYF.

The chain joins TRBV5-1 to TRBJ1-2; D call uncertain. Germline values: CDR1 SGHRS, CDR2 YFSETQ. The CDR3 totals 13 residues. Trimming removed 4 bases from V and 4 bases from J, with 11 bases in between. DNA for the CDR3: TGCGCCAGCAGCCCCTCTGGCGGCTATGGCTACACCTTC. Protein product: CASSPSGGYGYTF.

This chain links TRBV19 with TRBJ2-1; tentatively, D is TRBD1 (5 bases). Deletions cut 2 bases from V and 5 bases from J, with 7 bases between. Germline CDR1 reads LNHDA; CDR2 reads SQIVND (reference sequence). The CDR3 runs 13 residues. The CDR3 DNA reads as TGTGCCAGTAGTATACTCAGGGACAATGAGCAGTTCTTC. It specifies CASSILRDNEQFF.

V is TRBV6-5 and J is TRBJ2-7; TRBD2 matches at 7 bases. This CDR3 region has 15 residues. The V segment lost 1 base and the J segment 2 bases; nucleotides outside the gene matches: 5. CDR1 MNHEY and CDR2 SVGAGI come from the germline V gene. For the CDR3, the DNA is TGTGCCAGCAGTTACTTCGCGGGAGCGACCTACGAGCAGTACTTC. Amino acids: CASSYFAGATYEQYF.

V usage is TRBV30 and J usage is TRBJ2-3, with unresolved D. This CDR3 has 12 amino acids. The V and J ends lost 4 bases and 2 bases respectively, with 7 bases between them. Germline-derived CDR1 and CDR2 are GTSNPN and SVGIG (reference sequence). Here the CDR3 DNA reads TGTGCCTGGAATGCAGACACAGATACGCAGTATTTT. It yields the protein CAWNADTDTQYF.

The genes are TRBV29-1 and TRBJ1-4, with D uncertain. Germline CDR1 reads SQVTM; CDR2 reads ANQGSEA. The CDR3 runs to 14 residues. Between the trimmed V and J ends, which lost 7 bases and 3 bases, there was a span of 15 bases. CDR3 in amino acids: CSARNRQANEKLFF. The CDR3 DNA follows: TGCAGCGCCCGGAACCGGCAGGCTAATGAAAAACTGTTTTTT. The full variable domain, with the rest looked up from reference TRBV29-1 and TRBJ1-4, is SAVISQKPSRDICQRGTSLTIQCQVDSQVTMMFWYRQQPGQSLTLIATANQGSEATYESGFVIDKFPISRPNLTFSTLTVSNMSPEDSSIYLCSARNRQANEKLFFGSGTQLSVL.

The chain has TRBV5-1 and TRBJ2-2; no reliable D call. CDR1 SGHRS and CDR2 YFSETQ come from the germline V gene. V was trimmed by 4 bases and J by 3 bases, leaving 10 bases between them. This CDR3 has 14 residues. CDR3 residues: CASSPYSYTGELFF. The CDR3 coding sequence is TGCGCCAGCAGCCCGTACTCTTACACCGGGGAGCTGTTTTTT.

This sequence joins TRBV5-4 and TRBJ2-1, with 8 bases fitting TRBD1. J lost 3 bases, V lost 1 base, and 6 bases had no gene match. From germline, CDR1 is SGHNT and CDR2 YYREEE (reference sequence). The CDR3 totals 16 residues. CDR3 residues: CASSLNGQGLYNEQFF. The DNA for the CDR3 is TGTGCCAGCAGCTTGAATGGACAGGGTCTCTACAATGAGCAGTTCTTC.

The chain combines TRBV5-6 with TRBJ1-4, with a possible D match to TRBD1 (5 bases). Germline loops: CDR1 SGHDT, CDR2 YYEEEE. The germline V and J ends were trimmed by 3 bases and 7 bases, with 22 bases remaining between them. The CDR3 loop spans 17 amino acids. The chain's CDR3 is CASSSLRAGPIGEKLFF. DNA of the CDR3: TGTGCCAGCAGCTCCCTTAGGGCAGGGCCTATTGGTGAAAAACTGTTTTTT. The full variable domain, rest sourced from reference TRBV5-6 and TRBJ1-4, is DAGVTQSPTHLIKTRGQQVTLRCSPKSGHDTVSWYQQALGQGPQFIFQYYEEEERQRGNFPDRFSGHQFPNYSSELNVNALLLGDSALYLCASSSLRAGPIGEKLFFGSGTQLSVL.

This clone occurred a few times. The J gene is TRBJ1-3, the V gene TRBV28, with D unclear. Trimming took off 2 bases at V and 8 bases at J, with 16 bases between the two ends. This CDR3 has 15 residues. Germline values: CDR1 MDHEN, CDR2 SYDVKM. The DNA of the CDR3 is TGTGCCAGCAGTTTAGGATCCACCCGAGGGCACACCATATATTTT. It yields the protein CASSLGSTRGHTIYF.

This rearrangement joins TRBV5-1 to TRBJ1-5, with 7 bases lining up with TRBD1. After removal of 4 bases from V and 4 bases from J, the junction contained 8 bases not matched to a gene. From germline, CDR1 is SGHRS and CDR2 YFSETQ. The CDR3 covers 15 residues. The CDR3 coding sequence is TGCGCCAGCAGCGAGACAGGACAGGATAATCAGCCCCAGCATTTT. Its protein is CASSETGQDNQPQHF.

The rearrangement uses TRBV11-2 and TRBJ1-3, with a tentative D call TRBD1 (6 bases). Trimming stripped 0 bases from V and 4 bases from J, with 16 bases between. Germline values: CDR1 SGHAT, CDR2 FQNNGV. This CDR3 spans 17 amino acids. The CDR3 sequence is CASSLDRAPQGGNTIYF. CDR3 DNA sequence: TGTGCCAGCAGCTTAGACCGTGCGCCGCAGGGGGGAAACACCATATATTTT.

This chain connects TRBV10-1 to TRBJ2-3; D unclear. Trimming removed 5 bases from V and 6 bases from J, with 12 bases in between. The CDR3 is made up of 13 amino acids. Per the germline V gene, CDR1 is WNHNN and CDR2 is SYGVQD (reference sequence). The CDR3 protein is CASSPRPGDTQYF. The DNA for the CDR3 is TGCGCCAGCAGTCCACGGCCCGGGGATACGCAGTATTTT.

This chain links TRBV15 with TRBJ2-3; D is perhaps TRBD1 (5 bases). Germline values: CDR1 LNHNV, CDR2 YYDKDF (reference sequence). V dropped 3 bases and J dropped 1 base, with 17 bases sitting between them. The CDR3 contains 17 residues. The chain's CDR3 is CATSSLNFGRGTDTQYF. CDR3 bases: TGTGCCACCAGCAGCCTAAACTTTGGCAGGGGCACAGATACGCAGTATTTT.

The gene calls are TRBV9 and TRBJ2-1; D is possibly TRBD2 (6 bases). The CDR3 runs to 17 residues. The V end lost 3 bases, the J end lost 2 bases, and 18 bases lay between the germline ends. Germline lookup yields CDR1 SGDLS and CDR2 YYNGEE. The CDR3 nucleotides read TGTGCCAGCAGCGCCCCCGGGGAGCGGGCACCCTACAATGAGCAGTTCTTC. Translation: CASSAPGERAPYNEQFF.

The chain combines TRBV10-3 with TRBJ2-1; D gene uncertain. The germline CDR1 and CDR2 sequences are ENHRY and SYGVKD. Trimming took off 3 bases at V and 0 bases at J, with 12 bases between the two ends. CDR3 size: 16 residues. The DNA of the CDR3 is TGTGCCATCAGTGAATCCGCTTCGAGCTCCTACAATGAGCAGTTCTTC. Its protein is CAISESASSSYNEQFF.